This TCR beta chain was found in a study of T-cell memory formation after mild COVID-19. Worth noting for this clonotype: What it binds is unknown.

5'RACE primed at constant segments yielded TCR alpha and TCR beta cDNA libraries bearing sample barcodes and UMIs. Using its own MiXCR run on the 5' RACE reads, TCRdb lists one record per CDR3 protein. The sample yields approximately 230,000 distinct CDR3 sequences, over 15% seen once. Germline CDR1 is LGHNA and CDR2 is YSLEER. V was pared by 1 base and J by 3 bases, with 7 bases of the junction left unmatched. The CDR3 consists of 16 residues. Study conclusions and caveats: Second-wave clones reaching peak frequency on day 37 lacked confirmed SARS-CoV-2 specificity.

Material for sequencing was PBMCs or a T cell subset sorted from them (not recorded which). The J gene is TRBJ1-1, the V gene TRBV4-3; TRBD1 aligns across 8 bases. This receptor was identified in a man younger than 35 who had mild COVID-19 (a few samples of this study predate the infection). Cell type and time point are not known. The CDR3 coding sequence is TGCGCCAGCAGCCAAGGGCAGGGGGCATGGGACACTGAAGCTTTCTTT. It encodes CASSQGQGAWDTEAFF.